A selection of T cell receptor beta chains follows, all from one sample in a study of blood T cell repertoires in COVID-19. Data came from immunoSEQ multiplex PCR; TCRdb stores just in-frame clones and leaves some out. The top ten hold approximately 2% of the sample, which has 350,000 to 550,000 clones, about 90% seen once. The sequenced sample was PBMCs or T cells enriched from blood (not recorded which). Receptor source: a woman aged 18-29 years with acute COVID-19. CDR3s include the opening cysteine and the closing phenylalanine or tryptophan.

v_gene,j_gene,CDR3aa
TRBV7-9,TRBJ1-3,CASSSQTGLTNTIYF
TRBV14,TRBJ2-2,CASRGHTGELFF
TRBV9,TRBJ2-1,CASSASEGGGGFYNEQFF
TRBV19,TRBJ2-1,CASSIATSGGAYNEQFF
TRBV4-2,TRBJ2-1,CASSQDTRGGYNEQFF
TRBV9,TRBJ1-2,CASSPRDRGFGGYTF
TRBV23-1,TRBJ1-1,CASRGTGGGLCTEAFF
TRBV18,TRBJ1-5,CASSPQEGGQPQHF
TRBV4-1,TRBJ2-6,CASSAPGQGRGANVLTF
TRBV4-1,TRBJ1-4,CASSHEDRVGEKLFF
TRBV5-1,TRBJ2-5,CASSFGGGPIETQYF
TRBV18,TRBJ2-3,CASSPRPLQGAWTDTQYF
TRBV3-1/TRBV3-2,TRBJ1-6,CASSQATGGSPLHF
TRBV7-2,TRBJ2-7,CASSLERGSYEQYF
TRBV21-1,TRBJ2-1,CASSTVGGPHYYNEQFF
TRBV6-1,TRBJ1-5,CASSEMRDSNQPQHF
TRBV2,TRBJ2-1,CASSGRLAQFF
TRBV7-8,TRBJ2-3,CASSPTGLAGGWDTQYF
TRBV9,TRBJ2-2,CASSPRTTNTGELFF
TRBV5-1,TRBJ1-4,CASSLLTGGVGKLFF
TRBV5-3,TRBJ1-2,CARSCARDYRYGYTF
TRBV5-4,TRBJ2-3,CASSSGLAGGDTQYF
TRBV19,TRBJ1-2,CASQRPRNYGYTF
TRBV6-2/TRBV6-3,TRBJ2-3,CASSPPRGSTDTQYF
TRBV3-1/TRBV3-2,TRBJ1-1,CASSQVGDSTEAFF
TRBV7-9,TRBJ2-1,CASSLVQDNEQFF
TRBV19,TRBJ2-2,CASSIVDKTINTGELFF
TRBV30,TRBJ2-7,CAWRDTTYEQYF
TRBV6-5,TRBJ1-2,CASSHGQGVGYGYTF
TRBV4-1,TRBJ2-2,CASSQQPGQNTGELFF
TRBV4-2,TRBJ1-6,CASRHAGGGSPLHF
TRBV14,TRBJ1-2,CASSQTRGQGATYGYTF
TRBV15,TRBJ2-7,CATSRDFYEQYF
TRBV6-4,TRBJ2-7,CASRILTGPRLAGDTYEQYF
TRBV19,TRBJ2-1,CASSTDRLGSNNEQFF
TRBV18,TRBJ1-1,CASSPPGQTTEAFF
TRBV18,TRBJ2-1,CASSPLDEQFF
TRBV19,TRBJ1-5,CASSIFRQGSYRPQHF
TRBV19,TRBJ2-2,CASSRGLWTGELFF
TRBV3-1/TRBV3-2,TRBJ2-2,CASSQAQGVTGELFF
TRBV19,TRBJ2-5,CALSPTGGYQETQYF
TRBV19,TRBJ1-2,CASIGGTYGYTF
TRBV3-1/TRBV3-2,TRBJ1-2,CASSQGQGNSDGYTF
TRBV28,TRBJ2-7,CASSLGTSDEQYF
TRBV11-2,TRBJ1-2,CASSLALFSGYTF
TRBV6-6,TRBJ1-1,CASRQAGTGLNTEAFF
TRBV5-1,TRBJ1-5,CASSWGRNQPQHF
TRBV9,TRBJ1-1,CASSPQGHTNTEAFF
TRBV27,TRBJ1-4,CASSSTGGAGEKLFF
TRBV7-9,TRBJ1-6,CASSLVPGSGNNSPLHF
TRBV6-6,TRBJ2-7,CASSPGGEQYF
TRBV7-2,TRBJ2-3,CASSLRGRRTDTQYF
TRBV27,TRBJ2-3,CASSQTRDTQYF
TRBV19,TRBJ1-1,CASSLNPAGEIEAFF